This T cell receptor beta chain was sequenced for a study of spatial heterogeneity in lung cancer. Every cDNA TCR molecule received its own unique molecular identifier. TCRdb processed the 5' RACE reads anew with MiXCR; each CDR3 protein has one entry. This sample carries about 50,000 distinct CDR3 sequences, less than 8.5% of them seen once, and the ten largest clones take about 12%. The CDR3 is 14 residues long. The germline V and J ends were trimmed by 1 base and 3 bases, with 12 bases remaining between them. CDR1 DFQATT and CDR2 SNEGSKA come from the germline V gene (reference sequence). There are many counts of this clonotype. Time point in this sample: sample taken at primary tumor resection. Researchers sequenced whole RNA taken from tumor, nontumor lung or frozen PBMC without sorting.

The chain joins TRBV20-1 to TRBJ1-2, with D perhaps TRBD1 (5 bases). The sequence derives from a female donor with early-stage non-small cell lung cancer. Sequenced here: PBMCs, sampled at surgery. Written as DNA, the CDR3 is TGCAGTGCTAGAGCCCCAGGCAGGGACTATGGCTACACCTTC. Its protein is CSARAPGRDYGYTF.